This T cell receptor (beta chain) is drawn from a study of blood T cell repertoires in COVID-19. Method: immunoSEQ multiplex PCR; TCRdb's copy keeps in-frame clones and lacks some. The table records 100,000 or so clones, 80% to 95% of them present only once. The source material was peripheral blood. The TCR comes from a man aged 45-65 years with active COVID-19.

CDR3: CASSLDPQGTEAFF. The CDR3 DNA reads TGTGCCAGCAGCTTAGATCCCCAGGGCACTGAAGCTTTCTTT. The genes are TRBV11-2 and TRBJ1-1, with TRBD1 as a possible D gene (5 bases). V gave up 0 bases and J gave up 4 bases, with 9 bases separating them. The CDR3 is 14 residues long. Germline-derived CDR1 and CDR2 are SGHAT and FQNNGV. Full variable domain (rest looked up from reference TRBV11-2 and TRBJ1-1): EAGVAQSPRYKIIEKRQSVAFWCNPISGHATLYWYQQILGQGPKLLIQFQNNGVVDDSQLPKDRFSAERLKGVDSTLKIQPAKLEDSAVYLCASSLDPQGTEAFFGQGTRLTVV.